The 9 T cell receptor beta chains below were found in one sample sequenced in a study of memory B cells and T cells in multiple sclerosis. Produced via immunoSEQ multiplex PCR; TCRdb's table is partial and in-frame only. The sample yields roughly 14,000 clones, approximately 70% seen once. Sequenced input: memory (CD45RO+) CD4+ T cells from blood. The receptors were gathered from a human donor with multiple sclerosis.

CDR3: CASSQTRGETQYF. The CDR3 DNA reads as TGCGCCAGCAGCCAAACAAGGGGAGAGACCCAGTACTTC. The rearrangement uses TRBV4-1 and TRBJ2-5; a weak D match, TRBD1 (5 bases). Deletions cut 2 bases from V and 4 bases from J, with 8 bases between. This CDR3 comprises 13 residues. Germline CDR1 reads MGHRA; CDR2 reads YSYEKL.

This clone showed up just a few times. The V call is TRBV5-1, the J call TRBJ2-7, with 10 bases fitting TRBD2. CDR1 and CDR2 from the germline V gene are SGHRS and YFSETQ. The CDR3 is made up of 15 amino acids. J lost 3 bases, V lost 2 bases, and 5 bases had no gene match. CDR3: CASSFASGGGYEQYF. CDR3 in DNA: TGCGCCAGCAGCTTTGCTAGCGGGGGAGGCTACGAGCAGTACTTC.

This clone was detected a few times. The chain combines TRBV9 with TRBJ2-5; possibly TRBD2 for D (5 bases). This CDR3 has 12 residues. The germline CDR1 and CDR2 sequences are SGDLS and YYNGEE. The V gene lost 3 bases and the J gene lost 5 bases, with 8 bases spanning the gap. The CDR3: CASSASGETQYF. The CDR3 nucleotides read TGTGCCAGCAGCGCCTCGGGGGAGACCCAGTACTTC.

V usage is TRBV19 and J usage is TRBJ1-1, with 11 nucleotides matching TRBD1. Germline V gene sequence: CDR1 LNHDA, CDR2 SQIVND (reference sequence). CDR3 length: 13 amino acids. V was clipped by 10 bases and J by 3 bases; unmatched bases: 4. This chain's CDR3 is CAIRDRGDTEAFF. The CDR3 nucleotides are TGTGCCATCCGGGACAGGGGGGACACTGAAGCTTTCTTT.

The rearrangement links TRBV12-2 to TRBJ2-7; the table's D call TRBD1 went unverified against the DNA. TRBV12-2 is a documented pseudogene. The CDR3 totals 15 residues. The CDR3 here is CASRKGGTGSYEQYF. The CDR3, as DNA: TGTGCAAGTCGCAAGGGGGGGACAGGGAGTTACGAGCAGTACTTC.

The sample holds a few counts of this clone. The V and J genes are TRBV21-1 and TRBJ1-2; no check of the table's D call, TRBD1, against the DNA was made. TRBV21-1 is noted as a pseudogene. The CDR3 length is 11 residues. The CDR3 DNA is TGTGCCAGCAGGACAAACTATGGCTACACCTTC. As protein: CASRTNYGYTF.

This sequence joins TRBV5-4 and TRBJ2-5; 11 positions agree with TRBD2. Germline V gives CDR1 SGHNT, CDR2 YYREEE (reference sequence). With 3 bases clipped from V and 4 bases from J, the junction kept 17 bases outside the gene matches. The CDR3 is 19 amino acids. The CDR3 coding sequence is TGTGCCAGCAGCTCCTCGGCTAGCGGGGGGCGGATTCTCCGAGAGACCCAGTACTTC. Encoded protein: CASSSSASGGRILRETQYF.

The chain has TRBV5-1 and TRBJ2-7, with 9 bases aligning to TRBD2. The germline V gene encodes CDR1 SGHRS and CDR2 YFSETQ. Trimming at V came to 0 bases and at J to 3 bases, leaving 4 bases not matched to a gene. The CDR3 runs 15 residues. The CDR3 DNA is TGCGCCAGCAGCTTGGCCGTTAGCGGGGGCTACGAGCAGTACTTC. It encodes CASSLAVSGGYEQYF.

The rearrangement links TRBV6-6 to TRBJ1-5; D gene uncertain. Per the germline V gene, CDR1 is MNHNY and CDR2 is SVGAGI (reference sequence). The CDR3 has 13 amino acids. V was clipped by 7 bases and J by 0 bases, with 7 bases between them. The CDR3 reads CASNTDSNQPQHF. The CDR3 nucleotides are TGTGCCAGCAACACAGATAGCAATCAGCCCCAGCATTTT.